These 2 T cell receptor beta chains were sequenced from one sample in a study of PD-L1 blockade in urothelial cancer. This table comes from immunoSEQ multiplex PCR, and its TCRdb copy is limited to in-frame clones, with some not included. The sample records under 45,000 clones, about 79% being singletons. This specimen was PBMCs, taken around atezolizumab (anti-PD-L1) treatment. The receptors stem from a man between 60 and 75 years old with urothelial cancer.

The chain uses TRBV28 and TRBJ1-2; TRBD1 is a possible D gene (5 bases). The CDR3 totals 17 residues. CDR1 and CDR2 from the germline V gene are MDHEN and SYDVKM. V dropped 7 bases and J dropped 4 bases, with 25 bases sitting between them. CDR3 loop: CASTLGRGEEITYGYTF. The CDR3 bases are TGTGCCAGCACCCTTGGGCGGGGCGAGGAGATAACCTATGGCTACACCTTC.

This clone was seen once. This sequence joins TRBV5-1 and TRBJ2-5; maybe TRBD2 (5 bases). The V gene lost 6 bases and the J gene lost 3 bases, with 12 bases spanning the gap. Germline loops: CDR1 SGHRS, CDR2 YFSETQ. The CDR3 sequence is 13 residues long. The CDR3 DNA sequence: TGCGCCAGCACTACGATCGGGGAAGAGACCCAGTACTTC. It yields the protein CASTTIGEETQYF.